These 17 T cell receptor beta chains originate from one sample sequenced in a study of blood T cell repertoires in COVID-19 (dated by TCRdb to the early 2020s). Receptor amplification or capture employed the immunoSEQ multiplex PCR assay. The source is immuneACCESS, and TCRdb retained only in-frame sequences with V and J called. Part of the clones is not carried over; for the studies checked, unresolved V genes explain less than half of this, and the remainder is unexplained. This sample gives about 300,000 clones in total; over 85% of them show up just once. Under 3% of the sample lies in the top ten. The sequencing input was PBMCs or T cells enriched from blood (not recorded which). These receptors were obtained from a woman aged 50 to 65 who had been exposed to COVID-19.

V usage is TRBV28 and J usage is TRBJ1-4; 8 bases line up with TRBD1. The CDR3 is 15 amino acids. V shed 2 bases and J 7 bases; nucleotides not matched to a gene: 6. Germline CDR1 reads MDHEN; CDR2 reads SYDVKM. CDR3 coding DNA: TGTGCCAGCAGTTTACCACAGGGGGATGCTGAAAAACTGTTTTTT. Protein: CASSLPQGDAEKLFF.

This rearrangement joins TRBV6-4 to TRBJ2-7; D is possibly TRBD2 (6 bases). Germline-derived CDR1 and CDR2 are MRHNA and SNTAGT. Deletions cut 6 bases from V and 0 bases from J, with 15 bases between. This CDR3 contains 15 residues. CDR3 sequence reads: CASSTGTGASYEQYF. CDR3 nucleotide sequence: TGTGCCAGCAGCACCGGGACGGGAGCCTCCTACGAGCAGTACTTC.

This chain uses TRBV28 with TRBJ1-1; 9 bases fit TRBD1. V shed 8 bases, J shed 3 bases, and the junction held 4 bases outside the gene matches. The length of the CDR3 is 13 residues. Germline loops: CDR1 MDHEN, CDR2 SYDVKM. CDR3 nucleotide sequence: TGTGCCAGCGACAGGGGGGTATACACTGAAGCTTTCTTT. As protein: CASDRGVYTEAFF.

In this sample, this clone turned up once. V usage is TRBV6-5 and J usage is TRBJ1-6, with 10 nucleotides matching TRBD1. Germline V lookup: CDR1 MNHEY, CDR2 SVGAGI. CDR3 length: 14 residues. Unmatched junction bases numbered 3, after V lost 6 bases and J lost 7 bases. The CDR3, as DNA: TGTGCCAGCAGCGGGGGACAGGGGAATTCACCCCTCCACTTT. Residues: CASSGGQGNSPLHF.

The V gene is TRBV19, the J gene TRBJ1-5, with TRBD1 matching over 10 bases. There are 19 residues in the CDR3. Germline V lookup: CDR1 LNHDA, CDR2 SQIVND (reference sequence). V trimming: 4 bases; J trimming: 1 base; junction bases outside the gene matches: 13. The CDR3 nucleotides read TGTGCCAGTAGTACCCTGTCCCGGGACAGGGGAGGGAGCAATCAGCCCCAGCATTTT. It encodes CASSTLSRDRGGSNQPQHF.

V gene TRBV30 combines with J gene TRBJ2-5, with a possible D match to TRBD1 (5 bases). V lost 1 base and J lost 4, with 16 bases in between. The length of the CDR3 is 15 residues. The germline V gene encodes CDR1 GTSNPN and CDR2 SVGIG (reference sequence). The CDR3 region has the DNA TGTGCCTGGAGTGGCGTAGCAGGGCTTTCAGAGACCCAGTACTTC. This translates into CAWSGVAGLSETQYF.

The chain is built from TRBV5-1 and TRBJ2-7; TRBD2 might be the D (6 bases). Germline V CDR1 and CDR2: SGHRS, YFSETQ. V lost 3 bases, J lost 4 bases, and 14 bases lay in between. The CDR3 covers 14 residues. The CDR3 here is CASSSGTQPYEQYF. The CDR3 nucleotides read TGCGCCAGCAGCTCCGGGACTCAGCCTTACGAGCAGTACTTC.

This clone appeared a few times. V usage is TRBV11-2 and J usage is TRBJ1-6, with 8 bases identical to TRBD1. CDR1 SGHAT and CDR2 FQNNGV come from the germline V gene. The CDR3 is made up of 14 amino acids. After removal of 3 bases from V and 8 bases from J, the junction contained 3 bases not matched to a gene. The CDR3 region has the DNA TGTGCCAGCAGCTTCGGACAGGGTTATTCACCCCTCCACTTT. This gives the protein CASSFGQGYSPLHF.

The chain carries TRBV6-5 and TRBJ1-3, with 7 bases fitting TRBD1. Germline values: CDR1 MNHEY, CDR2 SVGAGI. The CDR3 runs to 14 residues. After removal of 11 bases from V and 0 bases from J, the junction contained 7 bases not matched to a gene. The CDR3 region is CAARGQHSGNTIYF. The CDR3 DNA is TGTGCCGCACGGGGACAGCACTCTGGAAACACCATATATTTT.

The chain employs TRBV6-5 and TRBJ2-7; TRBD1 is a possible D gene (7 bases). In germline, CDR1 is MNHEY, CDR2 SVGAGI. V lost 6 bases and J lost 0, with 15 bases in between. This CDR3 region has 15 residues. CDR3 nucleotide sequence: TGTGCCAGCAGAGCGACAGGGAGGAGCTCCTACGAGCAGTACTTC. Its translation: CASRATGRSSYEQYF.

The V and J genes are TRBV29-1 and TRBJ2-1, with D perhaps TRBD2 (6 bases). The ends were cut back, 4 bases at V and 4 bases at J, with 14 bases in the middle. The CDR3 has 14 amino acids. Germline CDR1 is SQVTM and CDR2 is ANQGSEA. The CDR3 sequence is CSVVLAKSYNEQFF. The CDR3 nucleotides are TGCAGCGTTGTTCTAGCGAAGTCTTACAATGAGCAGTTCTTC.

The chain has TRBV2 and TRBJ2-1, with 12 bases fitting TRBD2. This CDR3 is 15 amino acids long. V was clipped by 5 bases and J by 6 bases; unmatched bases: 5. Germline values: CDR1 SNHLY, CDR2 FYNNEI. CDR3 sequence: CASSLLAGGSNEQFF. The CDR3 nucleotides are TGTGCCAGCAGTCTTCTAGCGGGGGGGTCCAATGAGCAGTTCTTC.

Note on this clone: Additional DNA sequences in this sample encode the identical CDR3. V and J are TRBV28 and TRBJ2-7; no clear D. CDR3 length: 12 amino acids. The germline CDR1 and CDR2 sequences are MDHEN and SYDVKM. V was shortened by 2 bases and J by 3 bases, with 5 bases between the two germline ends. CDR3 nucleotides: TGTGCCAGCAGTTTACCGGGCTACGAGCAGTACTTC. Translating it yields CASSLPGYEQYF.

The gene calls are TRBV13 and TRBJ2-7; no clear D gene. The CDR3 length is 12 residues. The V gene lost 3 bases and the J gene lost 5 bases, with 8 bases spanning the gap. The germline gives CDR1 PRHDT, CDR2 FYEKMQ (reference sequence). CDR3 protein: CASSFAQNEQYF. DNA for the CDR3: TGTGCCAGCAGCTTTGCACAGAACGAGCAGTACTTC.

The table lists this clone with a count of one. The CDR3 region is CAWSVPGTSGGPHTPYEQYF. The CDR3 DNA reads TGTGCCTGGAGTGTACCCGGGACTAGCGGGGGGCCACATACCCCTTACGAGCAGTACTTC. V is TRBV30 and J is TRBJ2-7, with 15 bases aligning to TRBD2. The V gene end was trimmed by 0 bases and the J gene end by 4 bases; junction bases not matched to a gene: 16. The CDR3 contains 20 residues. Germline lookup yields CDR1 GTSNPN and CDR2 SVGIG (reference sequence).

The V gene is TRBV5-1, the J gene TRBJ2-1; 7 bases agree with TRBD1. Trimming took 6 bases from V and 2 from J; bases not matched to a gene: 5. This CDR3 has 14 amino acids. The germline V gene encodes CDR1 SGHRS and CDR2 YFSETQ. The CDR3 sequence: CASNEQGAYNEQFF. The DNA of the CDR3 is TGCGCCAGCAACGAGCAGGGGGCCTACAATGAGCAGTTCTTC.

The chain links TRBV2 to TRBJ2-2, with TRBD1 matching 8 bases. The V gene end was trimmed by 11 bases and the J gene end by 0 bases; junction bases not matched to a gene: 5. This CDR3 comprises 14 residues. Germline CDR1 reads SNHLY; CDR2 reads FYNNEI. In nucleotides, the CDR3 is TGTGCCGGAAGGACAGGGCCGAACACCGGGGAGCTGTTTTTT. It encodes CAGRTGPNTGELFF.